Below are 9 T cell receptor beta chains sequenced from a single sample in a study of breast tumors, draining lymph nodes, adjacent tissues. The lymph nodes were axillary draining lymph nodes from breast cancer patients. TCRdb reprocessed the multiplex PCR reads with MiXCR, giving one entry per CDR3 protein. This sample has about 230,000 distinct CDR3 sequences; about 34% occur once, and the top ten carry roughly 1.5%. The sequenced sample was axillary lymph node tissue. The receptors shown here come from a female donor with breast cancer. Some clones in this sample may be carry-over from other donors' samples.

This clonotype was observed many times. The CDR3 sequence is CASSLTSGTYNEQFF. CDR3 DNA: TGTGCCAGCAGCCTGACTAGCGGGACTTACAATGAGCAGTTCTTC. The rearrangement uses TRBV7-9 and TRBJ2-1; the match to TRBD2 covers 11 bases. J was trimmed by 4 bases and V by 5 bases; bases with no gene match: 4. The V gene's germline CDR1 is SEHNR and CDR2 FQNEAQ (reference sequence). This CDR3 spans 15 amino acids.

In its sample, this clonotype was seen many times. V and J are TRBV11-3 and TRBJ2-7; maybe TRBD2 (7 bases). The CDR3 loop spans 15 amino acids. V dropped 5 bases and J dropped 5 bases, with 19 bases sitting between them. Germline V CDR1 and CDR2: SGHNT, YENEEA. The CDR3 DNA follows: TGTGCCAGCAGCCAAGGGGGGGCCCATAACCACGAGCAGTACTTC. Encoded protein: CASSQGGAHNHEQYF.

This clonotype was detected many times. This rearrangement joins TRBV5-1 to TRBJ2-5; D might be TRBD2 (6 bases). Germline CDR1 SGHRS, CDR2 YFSETQ. The CDR3 runs to 14 residues. Between the trimmed V and J ends, which lost 0 bases and 6 bases, there was a span of 12 bases. The CDR3 here is CASSLEEGRKTQYF. The CDR3, as DNA: TGCGCCAGCAGCTTGGAGGAGGGTCGAAAGACCCAGTACTTC.

This chain links TRBV20-1 with TRBJ2-7; 10 bases line up with TRBD1. Looked up from germline, CDR1 is DFQATT and CDR2 is SNEGSKA (reference sequence). The CDR3 has 14 amino acids. The ends lost 5 bases at V and 2 bases at J; junction bases unmatched: 6. DNA of the CDR3: TGCAGTGCTCAATCCGGGACAGGGGCCTACGAGCAGTACTTC. It yields the protein CSAQSGTGAYEQYF.

There are a few counts of this clonotype. The rearrangement uses TRBV18 and TRBJ2-7, with TRBD1 matching over 8 bases. CDR1 KGHSH and CDR2 LQKENI come from the germline V gene. The CDR3 has 14 amino acids. After removal of 6 bases from V and 5 bases from J, the junction contained 9 bases not matched to a gene. The CDR3 is CASSPDRGGHEQYF. DNA for the CDR3: TGTGCCAGCTCTCCAGACAGGGGTGGGCACGAGCAGTACTTC.

This clonotype was found once. One end of the junction fails to match germline, which may point to a read error. The V call is TRBV6-5, the J call TRBJ2-7, with D perhaps TRBD1 (6 bases). The CDR3 is 17 residues long. CDR1 and CDR2 from the germline V gene are MNHEY and SVGAGI. Here the CDR3 DNA reads TGTGCCAGCAGACCCCACTCCTCGACAGGCGTCTTCTACGAGCAGCACTTC. It specifies CASRPHSSTGVFYEQHF.

This clonotype was observed at least ten times. The rearrangement links TRBV9 to TRBJ2-3; tentative D call: TRBD1 (5 bases). The germline V and J ends were trimmed by 0 bases and 3 bases, with 11 bases remaining between them. Germline V CDR1 and CDR2: SGDLS, YYNGEE. The CDR3 has 15 residues. DNA for the CDR3: TGTGCCAGCAGCGTAGATCAGGGAACGACAGATACGCAGTATTTT. It is translated as CASSVDQGTTDTQYF.

Regarding this clonotype: The CDR3 carries no conserved terminal phenylalanine or tryptophan, so it likely arises from a read error. V gene TRBV7-2 combines with J gene TRBJ2-5, with TRBD1 identical over 9 bases. The CDR3 is 14 residues long. Germline V gene data show CDR1 as SGHTA and CDR2 as FQGNSA. For the CDR3, the DNA is TGTGCCAGCGGCTTAGGGACAGGGCGTGAGACCCAGTACCTC. It translates to CASGLGTGRETQYL.

This clonotype was recorded many times. This chain uses TRBV20-1 with TRBJ2-3, with 9 bases fitting TRBD2. This CDR3 spans 15 amino acids. From germline, CDR1 is DFQATT and CDR2 SNEGSKA (reference sequence). V gave up 2 bases and J gave up 2 bases; unmatched junction bases: 5. The CDR3 sequence: CSARSLAGLTDTQYF. The DNA for the CDR3 is TGCAGTGCTAGATCCCTAGCGGGGCTCACAGATACGCAGTATTTT.